Below are 5 T cell receptor beta chains sequenced from a single sample in a study of CD8 T cells in ankylosing spondylitis. TCRdb analysed the 5' RACE reads with MiXCR anew, one entry per CDR3 protein. The data contain about 250,000 distinct CDR3 sequences, approximately 7.6% of them seen just once; the ten biggest clones take up more than 4%. Input material: blood, either unsorted or a sorted T cell fraction (not recorded which). The receptors come from a female donor with ankylosing spondylitis or in good health (not recorded which).

This clonotype was found a few times. The V call is TRBV7-8, the J call TRBJ2-4; D is unresolved. The V gene lost 5 bases and the J gene lost 1 base, with 6 bases spanning the gap. Germline V gene data show CDR1 as SGHVS and CDR2 as FQNEAQ. CDR3 length equals 13 residues. CDR3 sequence: CASSPSAKNIQYF. As DNA, the CDR3 is TGTGCCAGCAGCCCGTCCGCCAAAAACATTCAGTACTTC.

This clonotype was seen repeatedly, ten times or more. The chain employs TRBV20-1 and TRBJ1-4, with D perhaps TRBD1 (6 bases). The CDR3 has 15 residues. CDR1 is DFQATT, CDR2 SNEGSKA, per germline (reference sequence). V was pared by 6 bases and J by 0 bases, with 14 bases between. The CDR3 is CSAPLPGATNEKLFF. Here the CDR3 DNA reads TGCAGTGCACCACTGCCAGGGGCAACTAATGAAAAACTGTTTTTT.

This clonotype was picked up many times. One junction end does not reproduce the germline sequence, and a read error may be involved. This chain links TRBV12-3 or TRBV12-4 with TRBJ2-2; D possibly corresponds to TRBD2 (5 bases). The length of the CDR3 is 12 residues. CDR3 DNA: TGTGCTAGCACAGCGGACACCGGGGAGCTGTTTTTT. Its protein is CASTADTGELFF.

This clonotype has ten or more counts. V is TRBV6-1 and J is TRBJ2-5; the D gene is possibly TRBD1 (5 bases). Deletions cut 6 bases from V and 7 bases from J, with 15 bases between. Germline lookup yields CDR1 MNHNS and CDR2 SASEGT. This CDR3 has 13 amino acids. CDR3 DNA: TGTGCCAGCAGCCGACAGCCCGTCGGGACCCAGTACTTC. This gives the protein CASSRQPVGTQYF.

This clonotype was recorded a few times. A much larger clone lies a single base off, so this may be a read error. The chain is built from TRBV20-1 and TRBJ2-3; D not certain. CDR1 and CDR2 (germline): DFQATT, SNEGSKA (reference sequence). The length of the CDR3 is 12 residues. The CDR3 region is CSARGSTDAQYF. DNA for the CDR3: TGCAGTGCTAGAGGGAGCACAGATGCGCAGTATTTT.